A selection of T cell receptor beta chains follows, all from one sample in a study of beta chain features in type 1 diabetes. Sequenced by immunoSEQ multiplex PCR; TCRdb stores in-frame clones only, minus some. The sample consists of over 300,000 clones, approximately 9.7% of them appearing once. Material for sequencing was central memory CD4+ T cells from blood. The receptors were gathered from a man aged 30 to 39 with type 1 diabetes. Each CDR3 is given with its conserved first and last residue.

v_call	j_call	cdr3_aa
TRBV5-6	TRBJ1-4	CASSYDRGHEKLFF
TRBV5-1	TRBJ2-7	CASSFTGTISYEQYF
TRBV7-8	TRBJ2-1	CASSLSGGLAGGTYNEQFF
TRBV7-2	TRBJ1-1	CASSLGFGGEAFF
TRBV6-5	TRBJ2-5	CASSYSTAQETQYF
TRBV13	TRBJ2-5	CASSPRTLLQETQYF
TRBV7-2	TRBJ2-3	CASSRLGQASTQYF
TRBV27	TRBJ2-1	CASSLARFNEQFF
TRBV19	TRBJ1-1	CATEGLNTEAFF
TRBV18	TRBJ2-2	CASSPRDTSTGELFF
TRBV28	TRBJ1-1	CASSLPTGTEAFF
TRBV4-3	TRBJ2-7	CASSQGLGVHEQYF
TRBV30	TRBJ2-7	CAWSVGSRPSGIYEQYF
TRBV7-2	TRBJ1-1	CASSFGVGRTEAFF
TRBV6-4	TRBJ1-5	CARPDGYNQPQHF
TRBV15	TRBJ1-1	CATSRVDRVAFF
TRBV7-9	TRBJ1-4	CASSFQATNEKLFF
TRBV6-5	TRBJ1-2	CASRTWGQLYGYTF
TRBV9	TRBJ2-2	CASSAGTGRTGGELFF
TRBV18	TRBJ2-5	CASSPPGLDKETQYF
TRBV4-1	TRBJ1-2	CASSQDGRANYGYTF
TRBV5-6	TRBJ1-2	CASSPGGAGPYGYTF
TRBV9	TRBJ2-1	CASSVATERGEQFF
TRBV9	TRBJ2-7	CASSADPGTGHYEQYF
TRBV7-9	TRBJ1-1	CASNPRDGLVEAFF
TRBV7-2	TRBJ1-2	CASSPQEGSSGYTF
TRBV6-5	TRBJ1-1	CASSPFGQQATEAFF
TRBV6-6	TRBJ2-2	CASSYGAANTGELFF
TRBV4-2	TRBJ2-2	CASSQAARQDYGELFF
TRBV5-4	TRBJ2-3	CASSAPSGADTQYF
TRBV5-1	TRBJ2-5	CASSLDQETQYF
TRBV6-6	TRBJ1-5	CASTHGQGNQPQHF
TRBV4-3	TRBJ1-4	CASSPVYREKLFF
TRBV18	TRBJ1-4	CASSPPGQANEKLFF
TRBV2	TRBJ1-2	CASSSATDSSKGYTF
TRBV4-3	TRBJ2-3	CASSQGHRTYTDTQYF
TRBV9	TRBJ2-1	CASSVRGLAGNEQFF
TRBV6-5	TRBJ1-2	CASSYRDSWYGYTF
TRBV5-6	TRBJ1-6	CASSWERRGNSPLHF
TRBV7-2	TRBJ2-5	CASSLGQVRETQYF
TRBV19	TRBJ1-5	CASRRGNQPQHF
TRBV6-6	TRBJ1-2	CASSYSPRGDGYTF
TRBV29-1	TRBJ2-1	CSGLDLGTGGNEQFF
TRBV7-9	TRBJ2-7	CASSLVGRVEQYF
TRBV2	TRBJ2-3	CASSESGDTQYF
TRBV27	TRBJ2-1	CASSFGTGGINEQFF
TRBV18	TRBJ2-4	CASSPPPGDGKNIQYF
TRBV5-1	TRBJ2-3	CASRSGASTDTQYF
TRBV9	TRBJ2-3	CASSVAAGGPSDTQYF
TRBV29-1	TRBJ2-3	CSVDRGLAIPRTDTQYF
TRBV5-4	TRBJ2-1	CASSSGGEQFF